Included here is one TCR beta chain sequence, with context. The germline V and J ends were trimmed by 8 bases and 2 bases, with 9 bases remaining between them. The CDR3 has 13 amino acids. Looked up from germline, CDR1 is LNHDA and CDR2 is SQIVND (reference sequence). This entry belongs to a study of blood T cell repertoires in COVID-19. Study context: Donors in the United States, Italy and Spain gave samples during acute or convalescent COVID-19. T cells, B-cell-depleted T cells, or PBMCs provided the cDNA or gDNA that served as material.

Under the authors' procedure: The assay estimated nucleated cells by amplifying reference gene primers. Profiling relied on immunoSEQ multiplex PCR, and the TCRdb table lists in-frame clones only, not all of them. The V and J calls and clone size come from that table; D and trimming were worked out from the DNA. This sample has around 340,000 clones, with less than 90% found just once. Patients at the Seattle site were enrolled during active infection and followed longitudinally. This receptor was obtained from a woman aged 55 to 70 with COVID-19, enrolled during active disease. Sequencing input: peripheral blood. This rearrangement joins TRBV19 to TRBJ1-4; D gene unclear. The CDR3 region has the DNA TGTGCCAGTCGCCTAGTGACTAATGAAAAACTGTTTTTT. Translation gives CASRLVTNEKLFF.